Following are 26 T cell receptor beta chains from one sample sequenced in a study of identical twins. TCRdb used MiXCR to reprocess the 5' RACE reads, holding one entry per CDR3 protein. Altogether roughly 720,000 distinct CDR3 sequences are present, roughly 20% being singletons, with the ten largest covering around 13%. The sample was also linked to a second study, of T cells expressing NK-cell markers.

The sequencing input was PBMCs. These receptors originate from a woman between 18 and 29 years old in good health.

This clonotype was recorded a few times. The J gene is TRBJ2-7, the V gene TRBV12-3 or TRBV12-4; no clear D gene. The CDR3 contains 12 residues. V lost 5 bases and J lost 5, with 10 bases in between. The CDR3 is CASSPLGHEQYF. The CDR3 DNA follows: TGTGCCAGCAGTCCCCTAGGCCACGAGCAGTACTTC.

This clonotype came up many times. The rearrangement links TRBV6-5 to TRBJ2-2, with 9 positions matching TRBD1. Per the germline V gene, CDR1 is MNHEY and CDR2 is SVGAGI. This CDR3 contains 16 residues. The trim removed 3 bases at V and 7 bases at J, leaving 9 bases unmatched. The CDR3, as DNA: TGTGCCAGCAGTTATTCCGGGACAGGGCGTTTCGGGGAGCTGTTTTTT. It specifies CASSYSGTGRFGELFF.

V is TRBV29-1 and J is TRBJ2-1, with 8 positions matching TRBD2. The V and J ends lost 3 bases and 8 bases, in that order; junction bases with no gene match: 9. From germline, CDR1 is SQVTM and CDR2 ANQGSEA. This CDR3 comprises 14 residues. This chain's CDR3 is CSVDPPAGVDEQFF. In nucleotides, the CDR3 is TGCAGCGTTGACCCCCCAGCGGGAGTAGATGAGCAGTTCTTC.

The chain's CDR3 is CASSEALGNTGELFF. CDR3 coding DNA: TGTGCCAGCAGTGAAGCCCTGGGAAACACCGGGGAGCTGTTTTTT. The chain couples TRBV6-1 to TRBJ2-2; D gene uncertain. With 0 bases removed from V and 2 bases from J, the gap between germline ends came to 7 bases. From germline, CDR1 is MNHNS and CDR2 SASEGT. The CDR3 sequence is 15 residues long.

There are many counts of this clonotype. The chain has TRBV12-3 or TRBV12-4 and TRBJ2-7; either TRBD1 or TRBD2 may fit D (6 bases each). This CDR3 region has 15 residues. Trimming removed 2 bases from V and 0 bases from J, with 11 bases in between. CDR3 coding DNA: TGTGCCAGCAGTTTAAACAGGGACTTCTCCTACGAGCAGTACTTC. Its translation: CASSLNRDFSYEQYF.

The V gene is TRBV5-4, the J gene TRBJ2-2, with 7 bases lining up with TRBD2. The CDR3 loop spans 14 amino acids. Losses at the gene ends were 4 bases for V and 2 bases for J; bases not matched to a gene: 2. Germline CDR1 SGHNT, CDR2 YYREEE (reference sequence). DNA of the CDR3: TGTGCCAGCAGCGGGAGGGCAAACACCGGGGAGCTGTTTTTT. This codes for CASSGRANTGELFF.

This sequence joins TRBV12-3 or TRBV12-4 and TRBJ1-1; unclear D gene. This CDR3 has 13 residues. The V end was cut by 3 bases, the J end by 5 bases, with 10 bases between. This CDR3 is CASSFHGGTEAFF. The CDR3 DNA follows: TGTGCCAGCAGTTTTCACGGCGGGACTGAAGCTTTCTTT.

This clonotype appeared a few times. V and J are TRBV12-3 or TRBV12-4 and TRBJ2-7; 8 bases are shared with TRBD2. V lost 3 bases and J lost 0; bases outside the gene matches: 7. The CDR3 is 16 amino acids. The CDR3: CASSFGTRHSSYEQYF. The DNA for the CDR3 is TGTGCCAGCAGTTTTGGGACTAGGCACAGCTCCTACGAGCAGTACTTC.

This clonotype was observed a few times. The chain links TRBV7-2 to TRBJ2-6; a possible D gene is TRBD1 (6 bases). The ends were cut back, 5 bases at V and 2 bases at J, with 10 bases in the middle. CDR3 size: 15 residues. Per germline, CDR1 SGHTA and CDR2 FQGNSA. For the CDR3, the DNA is TGTGCCAGCAGCCCTAACAGGGCTGGGGCCAACGTCCTGACTTTC. Amino acids: CASSPNRAGANVLTF.

This clonotype was observed a handful of times. The chain uses TRBV18 and TRBJ2-7, with 7 bases fitting TRBD1. The CDR3 sequence is 15 residues long. The V segment lost 4 bases and the J segment 6 bases; nucleotides outside the gene matches: 12. The germline gives CDR1 KGHSH, CDR2 LQKENI. The CDR3 DNA reads TGTGCCAGCTCACGCAGACAGCTAGACAGGGCCGAGCAGTACTTC. Translation gives CASSRRQLDRAEQYF. The whole variable domain, remainder taken from reference TRBV18 and TRBJ2-7, is NAGVMQNPRHLVRRRGQEARLRCSPMKGHSHVYWYRQLPEEGLKFMVYLQKENIIDESGMPKERFSAEFPKEGPSILRIQQVVRGDSAAYFCASSRRQLDRAEQYFGPGTRLTVT.

The chain couples TRBV9 to TRBJ2-7; TRBD1 agrees at 7 bases. J lost 0 bases, V lost 0 bases, and 3 bases had no gene match. The germline gives CDR1 SGDLS, CDR2 YYNGEE. This CDR3 region has 15 residues. The CDR3 region is CASSVDGTVSYEQYF. CDR3 DNA: TGTGCCAGCAGCGTAGACGGGACAGTCTCCTACGAGCAGTACTTC.

This clonotype occurred a few times. The rearrangement links TRBV7-2 to TRBJ2-7; D not resolved. The CDR3 is 13 residues long. The V gene lost 6 bases and the J gene lost 6 bases, with 15 bases spanning the gap. Germline V lookup: CDR1 SGHTA, CDR2 FQGNSA. The CDR3 sequence is CASSLVEATEQYF. DNA for the CDR3: TGTGCCAGCAGTCTGGTAGAGGCTACCGAGCAGTACTTC.

The chain links TRBV18 to TRBJ2-7; 9 bases line up with TRBD2. Germline V lookup: CDR1 KGHSH, CDR2 LQKENI. J lost 7 bases, V lost 0 bases, and 7 bases had no gene match. The CDR3 has 15 residues. The CDR3 reads CASSPPVASGKEQYF. CDR3 DNA: TGTGCCAGCTCACCACCGGTGGCTAGCGGGAAAGAGCAGTACTTC.

This clonotype has just a few counts. This rearrangement joins TRBV6-2 or TRBV6-3 to TRBJ2-2; D ambiguous. Looked up from germline, CDR1 is MNHEY and CDR2 is SVGEGT. CDR3 length: 12 amino acids. V dropped 7 bases and J dropped 2 bases, with 5 bases sitting between them. The chain's CDR3 is CASIENTGELFF. CDR3 bases: TGTGCCAGCATTGAAAACACCGGGGAGCTGTTTTTT.

As for this clonotype: This could be a read error, since a much larger clone is one nucleotide away. J is TRBJ2-1 and V is TRBV12-3 or TRBV12-4; D is unresolved. Trimming removed 3 bases at V and 10 bases at J, with 7 bases between. CDR3 length equals 11 residues. The CDR3 is CASSFRTEQFF. In DNA, the CDR3 is TGTGCCAGCAGTTTTCGGACGGAGCAGTTCTTC.

The chain links TRBV3-1 to TRBJ2-7, with D perhaps being TRBD1 or TRBD2 (6 bases each). The CDR3 length is 11 residues. V lost 8 bases and J 3 bases, leaving 8 bases between the germline ends. Germline-derived CDR1 and CDR2 are LGHDT and YNNKEL (reference sequence). CDR3 sequence: CASEGGYEQYF. The CDR3 DNA is TGTGCCAGCGAGGGGGGCTACGAGCAGTACTTC.

The V and J genes are TRBV15 and TRBJ2-5; D uncertain. With 0 bases removed from V and 3 bases from J, the gap between germline ends came to 14 bases. The CDR3 has 16 amino acids. Germline V CDR1 and CDR2: LNHNV, YYDKDF (reference sequence). The CDR3 spells CATSRDPGRVEETQYF. CDR3 DNA: TGTGCCACCAGCAGAGATCCTGGGCGAGTGGAAGAGACCCAGTACTTC.

V is TRBV10-3 and J is TRBJ1-5; D is uncertain. Germline CDR1 and CDR2: ENHRY and SYGVKD. V was cut by 0 bases and J by 4 bases, with 1 base left in between. This CDR3 has 12 residues. The DNA for the CDR3 is TGTGCCATCAGTGAGTCTAATCAGCCCCAGCATTTT. Translated: CAISESNQPQHF.

Comments on this clonotype: This likely comes from a read error, as the CDR3 has no conserved phenylalanine or tryptophan at its end. It is unclear where the CDR3 begins or ends on the DNA, so no DNA is shown, and the CDR3 is as TCRdb lists it. The rearrangement uses TRBV21-1 and TRBJ2-2; TRBD1, the table's D call, was not compared with the DNA. TRBV21-1 is designated a pseudogene. The CDR3 comprises 10 residues, both ends counted. CDR3 region: CASSTFDPLV.

This clonotype was counted only a few times. The genes are TRBV29-1 and TRBJ2-7; 8 bases agree with TRBD1. The germline CDR1 and CDR2 sequences are SQVTM and ANQGSEA. V dropped 4 bases and J dropped 0; count of bases not matched to a gene: 5. There are 14 residues in the CDR3. As DNA, the CDR3 is TGCAGCGTTGTGGGGACAGGAAGCTCCTACGAGCAGTACTTC. Protein sequence: CSVVGTGSSYEQYF.

V usage is TRBV12-3 or TRBV12-4 and J usage is TRBJ1-2; D perhaps matches TRBD1 (5 bases). Trimming cost V 8 bases and J 8 bases, with 18 bases left between them. This CDR3 spans 13 amino acids. CDR3 DNA: TGTGCCAGCCAGATGAGGGGTTCGGGGGGCTACACCTTC. It codes for CASQMRGSGGYTF.

This clonotype was detected a few times. Relative to the germline gene, one junction end is altered; a read error may explain this. The CDR3 loop is CASSLLEQGTQYF. CDR3 coding DNA: TGTGCCAGCAGCTTGCTCGAACAAGGGACCCAGTACTTC. The chain recombines TRBV5-4 with TRBJ2-5; D is unclear. Germline CDR1 SGHNT, CDR2 YYREEE (reference sequence). CDR3 length: 13 residues. Complete variable domain (other parts from reference TRBV5-4 and TRBJ2-5): ETGVTQSPTHLIKTRGQQVTLRCSSQSGHNTVSWYQQALGQGPQFIFQYYREEENGRGNFPPRFSGLQFPNYSSELNVNALELDDSALYLCASSLLEQGTQYFGPGTRLLVL.

In this sample, this clonotype turned up many times. The rearrangement joins TRBV10-1 to TRBJ2-2, with a possible D match to TRBD2 (5 bases). The ends were cut back, 0 bases at V and 4 bases at J, with 9 bases in the middle. The CDR3 contains 15 residues. Germline V gives CDR1 WNHNN, CDR2 SYGVQD (reference sequence). The CDR3 bases are TGCGCCAGCAGTGAGTCGAGCGGATTCACCGGGGAGCTGTTTTTT. Translation: CASSESSGFTGELFF.

This clonotype was seen only a few times. The V gene is TRBV29-1, the J gene TRBJ2-5, with D possibly being TRBD2 (6 bases). Trimming shortened V by 5 bases and J by 0 bases, and 19 bases separated the two germline ends. The V gene's germline CDR1 is SQVTM and CDR2 ANQGSEA. CDR3 length: 16 amino acids. The CDR3 bases are TGCAGCGTTCTGGGGTGGGGGGTTACGTACCAAGAGACCCAGTACTTC. It specifies CSVLGWGVTYQETQYF.

The chain is built from TRBV18 and TRBJ2-7; the D gene is possibly TRBD1 (5 bases). The CDR3 runs to 13 residues. The V gene lost 3 bases and the J gene lost 4 bases, with 10 bases spanning the gap. CDR1 is KGHSH, CDR2 LQKENI, per germline. The CDR3 region has the DNA TGTGCCAGCTCACCGGACATCTTTTACGAGCAGTACTTC. The encoded protein is CASSPDIFYEQYF.

This chain connects TRBV20-1 to TRBJ2-1, with D possibly called TRBD1 or TRBD2 (5 bases each). V lost 7 bases to trimming and J lost 13 bases, with 14 bases between them. CDR1 is DFQATT, CDR2 SNEGSKA, per germline (reference sequence). The CDR3 loop spans 10 amino acids. The CDR3 DNA follows: TGCAGTGGTTACGCCGGGGCCCAGTTCTTC. This gives the protein CSGYAGAQFF.